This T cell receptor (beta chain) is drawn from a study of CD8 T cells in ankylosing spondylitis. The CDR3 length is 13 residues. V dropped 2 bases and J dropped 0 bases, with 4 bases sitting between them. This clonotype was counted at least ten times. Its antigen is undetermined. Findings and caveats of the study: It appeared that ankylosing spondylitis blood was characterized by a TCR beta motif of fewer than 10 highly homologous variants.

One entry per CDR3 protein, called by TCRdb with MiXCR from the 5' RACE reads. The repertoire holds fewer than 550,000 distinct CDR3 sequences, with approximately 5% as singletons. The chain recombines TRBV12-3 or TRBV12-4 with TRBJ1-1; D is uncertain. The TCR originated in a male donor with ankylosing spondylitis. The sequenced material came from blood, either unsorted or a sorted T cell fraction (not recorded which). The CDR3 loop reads CASSLNLNTEAFF. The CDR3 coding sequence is TGTGCCAGCAGTTTAAACTTGAACACTGAAGCTTTCTTT.